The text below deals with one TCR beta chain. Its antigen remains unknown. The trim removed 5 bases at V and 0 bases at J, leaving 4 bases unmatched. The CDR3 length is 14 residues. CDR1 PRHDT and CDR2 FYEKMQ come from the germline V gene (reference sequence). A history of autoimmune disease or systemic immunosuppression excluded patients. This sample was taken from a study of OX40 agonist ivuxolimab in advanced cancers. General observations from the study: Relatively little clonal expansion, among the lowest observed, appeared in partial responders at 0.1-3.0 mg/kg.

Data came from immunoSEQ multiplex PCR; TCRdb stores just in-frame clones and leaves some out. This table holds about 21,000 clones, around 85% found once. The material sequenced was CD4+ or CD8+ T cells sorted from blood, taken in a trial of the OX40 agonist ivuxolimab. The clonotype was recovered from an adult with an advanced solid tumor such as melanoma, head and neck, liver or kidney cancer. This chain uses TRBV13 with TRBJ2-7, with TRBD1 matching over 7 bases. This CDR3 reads CASSGRGFSYEQYF. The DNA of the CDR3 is TGTGCCAGCAGCGGCAGGGGGTTCTCCTACGAGCAGTACTTC.